This entry features one T cell receptor beta chain sequence. The antigen is undetermined. The data derive from a study of vaccination effects on CD4 cells after COVID-19. For the study at large: Post-vaccine draws lagged the second dose by a median of 72 days.

This CDR3 has 15 residues. Germline V gene sequence: CDR1 MNHEY, CDR2 SVGAGI. The V end was cut by 2 bases, the J end by 2 bases, with 11 bases between. ViraFEST expansion of antigen-specific CD4+ T cells with viral peptide pools preceded sequencing. At the end of 9 to 11 days of culture, CD4+ T cells were isolated. Each participant was administered two doses of either the BNT162b2 or the mRNA-1273 vaccine. People in the vaccine group had not been infected with SARS-CoV-2 before, and their nucleocapsid antibodies were negative. Researchers reported culturing more than 1.5 million PBMC in each well, adding 8 to 10 IU/ml IL-2 and around 9.1 ug/ml peptides. Points from the study as a whole: Few convalescent patients, and no early post-infection timepoints, were available to the study.

TCRdb's copy holds only in-frame clones and misses some; the assay was immunoSEQ multiplex PCR. In the table there are fewer than 85,000 clones, around four fifths of which are singletons. The clonotype originates from a human donor who received a COVID-19 vaccine. The chain has TRBV6-5 and TRBJ2-3, with D perhaps matching TRBD2 (6 bases). The sequences come from CD4+ T cells from PBMCs cultured with HCoV-OC43 spike peptides, collected after COVID-19 vaccination. Stated subset: HCoV-OC43 spike overlapping peptide pool stimulation. The CDR3 bases are TGTGCCAGCAGTTACCTCGGGGGAGACACAGATACGCAGTATTTT. Translation gives CASSYLGGDTDTQYF.